The 23 T cell receptor beta chains listed next were all sequenced from one sample in a study of human T cells and chemical hapten exposure. Each CDR3 protein is one row after TCRdb ran MiXCR on the RACE reads. There are about 120,000 distinct CDR3 sequences in the sample; about 13% occur only once, and around 2.7% lies in the top ten. The sample's time point: pre-sensitization, week 0. The treatment was: therapeutic diphenylcyclopropenone sensitization with weekly scalp DPC. Material: whole blood, obtained in connection with sensitization to the hapten diphenylcyclopropenone (DPC). These receptors originate from a woman aged 18-30 years with alopecia areata. Some clones in this sample may be carry-over from other donors' samples.

This clonotype has only a few counts. Here the CDR3 DNA reads TGCAGCGTTGACCGGACAGAGAACACTGAAGCTTTCTTT. Translated, it gives CSVDRTENTEAFF. V gene TRBV29-1 combines with J gene TRBJ1-1, with D possibly matching TRBD1 (6 bases). V was clipped by 3 bases and J by 1 base, with 9 bases between them. There are 13 residues in the CDR3. Germline values: CDR1 SQVTM, CDR2 ANQGSEA.

The chain carries TRBV3-1 and TRBJ2-7; the match to TRBD2 covers 8 bases. Trimming cost V 1 base and J 1 base; bases outside gene matches: 3. CDR1 LGHDT and CDR2 YNNKEL come from the germline V gene (reference sequence). The length of the CDR3 is 15 residues. Written as DNA, the CDR3 is TGTGCCAGCAGCCAAGGCACTAGCGGATCCTACGAGCAGTACTTC. Amino acids: CASSQGTSGSYEQYF.

This clonotype was seen repeatedly, ten times or more. The chain has TRBV5-1 and TRBJ2-5; maybe TRBD1 (7 bases). V dropped 7 bases and J dropped 4 bases, with 17 bases sitting between them. Per germline, CDR1 SGHRS and CDR2 YFSETQ. This CDR3 contains 14 residues. The CDR3 is CASRLGQVGETQYF. The DNA for the CDR3 is TGCGCCAGCCGACTAGGACAGGTTGGAGAGACCCAGTACTTC. The whole variable domain, filled in from reference TRBV5-1 and TRBJ2-5, reads KAGVTQTPRYLIKTRGQQVTLSCSPISGHRSVSWYQQTPGQGLQFLFEYFSETQRNKGNFPGRFSGRQFSNSRSEMNVSTLELGDSALYLCASRLGQVGETQYFGPGTRLLVL.

This clonotype has ten or more counts. This chain uses TRBV20-1 with TRBJ1-3, with TRBD1 matching over 10 bases. The germline V gene encodes CDR1 DFQATT and CDR2 SNEGSKA (reference sequence). This CDR3 comprises 15 residues. CDR3 DNA sequence: TGCGGAGCACACTGGACAGGGGGTTCTGGAAACACCATATATTTT. Translated, it gives CGAHWTGGSGNTIYF.

This clonotype has at least ten counts. The chain couples TRBV28 to TRBJ1-2, with 8 bases lining up with TRBD1. This CDR3 has 15 amino acids. The germline V gene encodes CDR1 MDHEN and CDR2 SYDVKM. J lost 3 bases, V lost 8 bases, and 11 bases had no gene match. The CDR3 loop is CASYSQGAGDYGYTF. DNA for the CDR3: TGTGCCAGCTACTCTCAGGGGGCAGGTGACTATGGCTACACCTTC.

This clonotype was found many times. The V gene is TRBV6-6, the J gene TRBJ1-5; 10 bases map to TRBD1. CDR1 MNHNY and CDR2 SVGAGI come from the germline V gene (reference sequence). This CDR3 contains 19 residues. V shed 3 bases, J shed 2 bases, and the junction held 13 bases outside the gene matches. The CDR3 region is CASSYPPRGTGVRNQPQHF. As DNA, the CDR3 is TGTGCCAGCAGTTATCCACCACGCGGGACAGGGGTTCGCAATCAGCCCCAGCATTTT.

This clonotype was detected a few times. V and J are TRBV6-2 or TRBV6-3 and TRBJ2-3, with D unresolved. Trimming removed 4 bases from V and 12 bases from J, with 11 bases in between. Per germline, CDR1 MNHEY and CDR2 SVGEGT. This CDR3 has 11 amino acids. The CDR3 nucleotides are TGTGCCAGCAGTTTCTTAGAACAACAGTATTTT. This codes for CASSFLEQQYF.

This clonotype was picked up a small number of times. The rearrangement uses TRBV2 and TRBJ2-1, with 8 bases aligning to TRBD1. Per the germline V gene, CDR1 is SNHLY and CDR2 is FYNNEI. CDR3 length: 15 amino acids. V shed 3 bases and J 7 bases; nucleotides not matched to a gene: 8. The DNA for the CDR3 is TGTGCCAGCAGTGAGAGCAGGGGGCGAGGGAATGAGCAGTTCTTC. Its protein product is CASSESRGRGNEQFF.

The chain employs TRBV9 and TRBJ2-3; no definite D call. Trimming removed 1 base at V and 0 bases at J, with 6 bases between. The CDR3 is 14 amino acids. Germline CDR1 SGDLS, CDR2 YYNGEE. DNA for the CDR3: TGTGCCAGCAGCGTACACGCCAGCACAGATACGCAGTATTTT. Amino acids: CASSVHASTDTQYF.

The rearrangement joins TRBV4-1 to TRBJ2-7; 12 bases align to TRBD2. Germline assignment: CDR1 MGHRA and CDR2 YSYEKL. The CDR3 is 17 residues long. The trim removed 5 bases at V and 7 bases at J, leaving 15 bases unmatched. The CDR3 region is CASSYEMLAGGPKEQYF. DNA of the CDR3: TGCGCCAGCAGCTATGAAATGCTAGCGGGGGGGCCGAAGGAGCAGTACTTC.

This clonotype has only a few counts. Here the CDR3 reads CASSELAGGYEQYF. CDR3 nucleotide sequence: TGTGCCAGCAGCGAACTAGCGGGGGGCTACGAGCAGTACTTC. This chain links TRBV7-6 with TRBJ2-7, with 12 bases that match TRBD2. The V and J ends lost 5 bases and 3 bases, in that order; junction bases with no gene match: 2. Per germline, CDR1 SGHVS and CDR2 FNYEAQ. The CDR3 has 14 residues.

The chain has TRBV20-1 and TRBJ1-2; D is possibly TRBD1 (5 bases). Germline-derived CDR1 and CDR2 are DFQATT and SNEGSKA (reference sequence). V was shortened by 3 bases and J by 5 bases, with 7 bases between the two germline ends. This CDR3 comprises 11 residues. The CDR3: CSARGTYGYTF. The CDR3 bases are TGCAGTGCTAGGGGGACGTATGGCTACACCTTC.

This clonotype was seen a handful of times. The rearrangement links TRBV29-1 to TRBJ2-1; 11 bases are shared with TRBD2. Trimming at V came to 0 bases and at J to 6 bases, leaving 4 bases not matched to a gene. This CDR3 is 15 amino acids long. Germline CDR1 reads SQVTM; CDR2 reads ANQGSEA. The CDR3 DNA is TGCAGCGTTGAAGATCGACTAGCGGGGTCCAATGAGCAGTTCTTC. Encoded protein: CSVEDRLAGSNEQFF.

The gene calls are TRBV7-9 and TRBJ1-1; 7 nucleotides line up with TRBD1. The CDR3 runs to 13 residues. V gave up 1 base and J gave up 7 bases; unmatched junction bases: 3. Per the germline V gene, CDR1 is SEHNR and CDR2 is FQNEAQ (reference sequence). CDR3 nucleotide sequence: TGTGCCAGCAGCTTAGGCTGGGACAGTGAAGCTTTCTTT. Translating it yields CASSLGWDSEAFF.

This clonotype has a count of ten or more. The chain employs TRBV20-1 and TRBJ1-5; possibly TRBD1 for D (6 bases). V was trimmed by 5 bases and J by 3 bases, leaving 11 bases between them. This CDR3 contains 13 residues. Germline values: CDR1 DFQATT, CDR2 SNEGSKA (reference sequence). The CDR3 sequence: CSAGGRDNQPQHF. The CDR3 bases are TGCAGTGCTGGGGGCCGTGACAATCAGCCCCAGCATTTT.

The chain recombines TRBV11-2 with TRBJ2-3; D remains ambiguous. Germline loops: CDR1 SGHAT, CDR2 FQNNGV. V gave up 5 bases and J gave up 1 base, with 7 bases separating them. The CDR3 is made up of 13 amino acids. Written as DNA, the CDR3 is TGTGCCAGCAGCCAGGCTCGCACAGATACGCAGTATTTT. Amino acids: CASSQARTDTQYF.

The gene calls are TRBV20-1 and TRBJ1-2; D remains unclear. The length of the CDR3 is 13 residues. Germline CDR1 and CDR2: DFQATT and SNEGSKA (reference sequence). V was cut by 0 bases and J by 8 bases, with 13 bases left in between. This chain's CDR3 is CSARDVQTAGYTF. CDR3 coding DNA: TGCAGTGCTAGAGATGTACAAACGGCGGGCTACACCTTC.

In its sample, this clonotype was seen many times. The V and J genes are TRBV20-1 and TRBJ1-2, with a possible D match to TRBD1 (5 bases). CDR1 is DFQATT and CDR2 is SNEGSKA in the germline V gene (reference sequence). V was clipped by 8 bases and J by 0 bases, with 16 bases between them. The CDR3 has 14 residues. The CDR3 loop is CSPLGGGTNYGYTF. The CDR3 coding sequence is TGCAGTCCCCTCGGTGGGGGGACTAACTATGGCTACACCTTC.

This clonotype was seen many times. This chain joins TRBV7-9 and TRBJ1-4, with no clear D. Trimming took off 5 bases at V and 3 bases at J, with 10 bases between the two ends. The CDR3 covers 14 residues. Germline V gives CDR1 SEHNR, CDR2 FQNEAQ (reference sequence). The CDR3 DNA sequence: TGTGCCAGCAGCCTCCCGCCGGCTAATGAAAAACTGTTTTTT. This sequence encodes CASSLPPANEKLFF. The full variable domain, completed using reference TRBV7-9 and TRBJ1-4, is DTGVSQNPRHKITKRGQNVTFRCDPISEHNRLYWYRQTLGQGPEFLTYFQNEAQLEKSRLLSDRFSAERPKGSFSTLEIQRTEQGDSAMYLCASSLPPANEKLFFGSGTQLSVL.

This rearrangement joins TRBV20-1 to TRBJ1-2, with D possibly being TRBD1 (6 bases). The germline V and J ends were trimmed by 6 bases and 5 bases, with 10 bases remaining between them. The CDR3 totals 11 residues. CDR1 is DFQATT, CDR2 SNEGSKA, per germline (reference sequence). CDR3 amino acids: CSAHRAYGYTF. As DNA, the CDR3 is TGCAGTGCGCACAGGGCATATGGCTACACCTTC.

This clonotype has more than one count but fewer than ten. The V and J genes are TRBV30 and TRBJ2-5; D is unresolved. The CDR3 runs 11 residues. Germline CDR1 and CDR2: GTSNPN and SVGIG (reference sequence). V lost 1 base and J lost 2, with 2 bases in between. The CDR3 DNA is TGTGCCTGGAGTGAACAAGAGACCCAGTACTTC. It specifies CAWSEQETQYF.

The chain couples TRBV7-2 to TRBJ1-2; D remains unclear. The length of the CDR3 is 15 residues. The germline CDR1 and CDR2 sequences are SGHTA and FQGNSA. Deletions cut 4 bases from V and 7 bases from J, with 19 bases between. The CDR3 region has the DNA TGTGCCAGCAGCTCCGGCCCAACAGACTCGTCTGGCTACACCTTC. Protein: CASSSGPTDSSGYTF.

The J gene is TRBJ2-3, the V gene TRBV7-2; 14 bases map to TRBD2. CDR1 and CDR2 from the germline V gene are SGHTA and FQGNSA. This CDR3 contains 17 residues. V lost 1 base and J lost 6; bases outside the gene matches: 6. The CDR3 region has the DNA TGTGCCAGCAGCTTAGGTGGGACTAGCGGGGGCCAGGATACGCAGTATTTT. Translating it yields CASSLGGTSGGQDTQYF.